This TCR beta chain was observed in a study of CD8 T cells in ankylosing spondylitis. In the case of this clonotype: Its specificity is unknown.

General study findings and limits: Apparently characteristic of ankylosing spondylitis blood was a TCR beta motif (eight highly homologous variants).

Germline V CDR1 and CDR2: SGHTA, FQGNSA. The CDR3 loop spans 14 amino acids. V shed 1 base and J 5 bases; nucleotides not matched to a gene: 4. TCRdb re-called the 5' RACE reads through MiXCR, storing one row per CDR3 protein. Among fewer than 130,000 distinct CDR3 sequences listed, less than 25% were seen once. The specimen was synovial fluid, either unsorted or a sorted T cell fraction (not recorded which). V usage is TRBV7-2 and J usage is TRBJ1-1; 7 nucleotides match TRBD1. The receptor was derived from a male donor with ankylosing spondylitis. The CDR3 coding sequence is TGTGCCAGCAGCTTAGGACAGGGCTGGACTGAAGCTTTCTTT. Translated: CASSLGQGWTEAFF.